This T cell receptor beta chain emerged from a study of T-cell memory formation after mild COVID-19 (dated by TCRdb to 2020 to 2023). Context from the whole study: Most TCR sequence clusters were specific to one of the two donors. Two young, previously healthy adult volunteers, one female and one male, were included in the cohort. Longitudinal TCRalpha and TCRbeta repertoire sequencing tracked T-cell clones expanding and contracting after mild COVID-19 in a couple of donors.

This clonotype was observed at least ten times. It has no known antigen specificity. No per-base quality is available; no much larger clone lies one base away. Sequencing took place on an Illumina NovaSeq 6000. TCRalpha and TCRbeta cDNA libraries were constructed by 5'RACE with constant-segment primers, with sample barcodes and unique molecular identifiers being introduced. RNA was extracted from every sample with Trizol reagent. Libraries were amplified in two PCR steps, with a second sample barcode and Illumina TruSeq adapters added in the second step. The libraries were sequenced on an Illumina NovaSeq using 2 x 150 bp paired-end reads. Per the source publication's procedure: Demultiplexing of reads and collapsing into UMI-guided consensus sequences were performed with migec v1.2.7. With mixcr v2.1.11, UMI consensuses were aligned to TRA and TRB V and J templates and assembled into clonotypes. A clonotype was counted as expanded or contracted only if both edgeR and NoisET called the change significant, with noise models trained on biological replicates. For edgeR calls, a false discovery rate-adjusted p below 0.01 and a log2 fold-change threshold of 1 were applied. PCA with hierarchical clustering of max-normalized trajectories of the 1000 most abundant clonotypes was used as exploratory dynamics analysis. Each responding clone was given a CD4 or CD8 phenotype based on the CD4+ and CD8+ repertoires, which had been sequenced separately. Clones were called with MiXCR by TCRdb after fastp trimmed the public reads at Q25, and only in-frame beta chains were retained. Every entry covers one CDR3 protein and lists the most common genes and DNA from its rows. The authors' filters were not applied to this entry. This sample has around 55,000 distinct CDR3 sequences in its table, and more than 9% of those were observed once. The top ten hold 0.9% to 1.5% of the sample.

Ficoll-Paque density gradient centrifugation was the method used to isolate PBMCs. V is clipped by 6 bases and J by 7 bases, and the sequence between their germline boundaries is 7 bases long. The CDR3 runs 11 residues from the cysteine to the phenylalanine. Of all the DNA, just the CDR3 is kept, 33 bases in frame from base 1. CDR1 and CDR2 were assigned from the germline V gene as SGHRS and YFSETQ. What the research found in general, with its limitations: SARS-CoV-2 specificity of the second-wave clones peaking on day 37 was not confirmed. Contracting CD4+ clones were located mainly in the CM and EM memory subsets, whereas CD8+ clones were found to be enriched in EMRA. From day 15 to 85, contracting clones showed balanced CD4/CD8 phenotypes, whereas a second wave of clones that expanded from day 15 to 37 leaned towards CD4+. Some responding clones were detected in pre-infection memory, which suggested that pre-existing cross-reactive memory T cells had joined the SARS-CoV-2 response. The study included only a couple of mild cases, and larger cohorts that include severe cases with pre-infection samples were judged to be necessary.

The receptor comes from a young man who had mild COVID-19 (a few samples of this study predate the infection). The sample titles of this study are shuffled in the database, so cell type and time point are left out; the donor was told from shared clones. The chain is encoded by TRBV5-1 joined to TRBJ2-2; possibly the D gene is TRBD1, per 5 matching bases. The specimen was PBMCs or a T cell subset sorted from them (not recorded which). CDR3 sequence: CASTDSGELFF. The nucleotide sequence is TGCGCCAGCACCGACAGCGGGGAGCTGTTTTTT.